The 3 T cell receptor beta chains below come from one sample, sequenced in a study of blood T cell repertoires in COVID-19. Profiled with immunoSEQ multiplex PCR; TCRdb holds only in-frame clones, not every one. The repertoire consists of under 100,000 clones, with 80% to 90% occurring once and the leading ten covering about 13%. The sequencing input was peripheral blood. These receptors originate from a human donor in a cohort sampled during active COVID-19.

The chain employs TRBV6-1 and TRBJ1-2, with D maybe TRBD1 (5 bases). The V end was cut by 2 bases, the J end by 4 bases, with 17 bases between. CDR1 is MNHNS and CDR2 is SASEGT in the germline V gene. CDR3 size: 16 residues. The CDR3 reads CASSESGTGGGYGYTF. CDR3 coding DNA: TGTGCCAGCAGTGAAAGCGGGACCGGCGGTGGCTATGGCTACACCTTC.

The chain links TRBV29-1 to TRBJ1-4, with a tentative D call TRBD1 (5 bases). CDR3 length: 12 residues. The V end lost 6 bases, the J end lost 5 bases, and 10 bases lay between the germline ends. Germline V gives CDR1 SQVTM, CDR2 ANQGSEA. The CDR3 nucleotides are TGCAGCGTCGGCAGGGTAAATGAAAAACTGTTTTTT. Its translation: CSVGRVNEKLFF.

This clone was detected only a few times. The chain is built from TRBV4-1 and TRBJ1-2; D not certain. Germline loops: CDR1 MGHRA, CDR2 YSYEKL. This CDR3 is built from 13 residues. V was shortened by 4 bases and J by 5 bases, with 11 bases between the two germline ends. The chain's CDR3 is CASSPLLFYGYTF. For the CDR3, the DNA is TGCGCCAGCAGCCCACTGTTATTTTATGGCTACACCTTC.